The clone carrying this T cell receptor beta chain was seen ten or more times. What it recognizes is unknown. Researchers amplified the TCR beta CDR3 regions from RNA transcripts. An initial round of RT-PCR targeting the TCR CDR3 relied on the HTBI primer set. TCRdb re-analysed the multiplex PCR reads in MiXCR, keeping a single row per CDR3 protein. The table lists about 770,000 distinct CDR3 sequences, roughly 20% of them singletons. Diagnosis of hyperthyroidism was new in patients aged 18 to 65, and its duration was under 2 months. This specimen comes from a study of T cells in Graves' hyperthyroidism and ophthalmopathy. Points from the study as a whole: Blood also contained most expanded thyroid clonotypes above 0.001.

The CDR3 has 13 amino acids. Trimming stripped 5 bases from V and 4 bases from J, with 11 bases between. The specimen sequenced was blood. The sequence was collected from a woman aged 45-65 years with Graves' hyperthyroidism that later progressed to Graves' ophthalmopathy. The gene calls are TRBV12-3 or TRBV12-4 and TRBJ1-2, with unresolved D. The CDR3 loop is CASSLPEGYGYTF. CDR3 in DNA: TGTGCCAGCAGTCTCCCAGAGGGCTATGGCTACACCTTC.